This T cell receptor (beta chain) was recovered during a study of T-cell memory formation after mild COVID-19. Trimming shortened V by 6 bases and J by 4 bases, and 8 bases separated the two germline ends. Germline-derived CDR1 and CDR2 are KGHDR and SFDVKD. The CDR3 runs 12 residues. Via MiXCR, TCRdb re-called the 5' RACE reads, giving one row per CDR3 protein. The table shows about 360,000 distinct CDR3 sequences, with 13% occurring only once. Input material: PBMCs or a T cell subset sorted from them (not recorded which). The receptor comes from a man in his late teens or twenties who had mild COVID-19 (a few samples of this study predate the infection). Cell type and time point are not known. V and J are TRBV24-1 and TRBJ2-5; D remains unclear. CDR3 DNA: TGTGCCACCAGTTCCGGGCGAGAGACCCAGTACTTC. It encodes CATSSGRETQYF.